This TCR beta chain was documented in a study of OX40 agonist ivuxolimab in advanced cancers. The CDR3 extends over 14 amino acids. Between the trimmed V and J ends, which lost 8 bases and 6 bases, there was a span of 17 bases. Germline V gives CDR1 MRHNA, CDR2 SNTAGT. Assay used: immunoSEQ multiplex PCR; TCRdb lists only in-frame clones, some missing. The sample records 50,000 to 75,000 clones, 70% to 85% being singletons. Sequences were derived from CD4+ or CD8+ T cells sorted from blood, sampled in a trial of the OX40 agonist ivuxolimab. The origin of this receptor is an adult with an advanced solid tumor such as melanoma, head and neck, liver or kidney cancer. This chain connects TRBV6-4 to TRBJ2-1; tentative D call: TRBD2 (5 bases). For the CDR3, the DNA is TGTGCCAGCGGGGAGCCCACCCTAGGCAATGAGCAGTTCTTC. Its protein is CASGEPTLGNEQFF.